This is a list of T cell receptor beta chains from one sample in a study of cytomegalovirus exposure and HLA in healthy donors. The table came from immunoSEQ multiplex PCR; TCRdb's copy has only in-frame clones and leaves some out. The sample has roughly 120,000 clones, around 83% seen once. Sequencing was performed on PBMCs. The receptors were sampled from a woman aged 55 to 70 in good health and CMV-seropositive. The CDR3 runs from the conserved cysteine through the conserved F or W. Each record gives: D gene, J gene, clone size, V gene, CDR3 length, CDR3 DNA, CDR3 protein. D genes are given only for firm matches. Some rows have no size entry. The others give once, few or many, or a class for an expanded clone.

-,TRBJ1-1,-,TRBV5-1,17,TGCGCCAGCAGCTGGGGGGGGAGCCAGGGGATGAACACTGAAGCTTTCTTT,CASSWGGSQGMNTEAFF
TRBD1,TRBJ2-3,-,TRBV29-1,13,TGCAGCGTGGCGGGACAGGGGTTTGATACGCAGTATTTT,CSVAGQGFDTQYF
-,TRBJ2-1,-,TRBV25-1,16,TGTGCCACCATTCATCTGGCGACTACTCCTTGGACTGAGCAGTTCTTC,CATIHLATTPWTEQFF
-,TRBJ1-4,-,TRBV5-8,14,TGTGCCAGCAGCTCTCGGACAGAAAATGAAAAACTGTTTTTT,CASSSRTENEKLFF
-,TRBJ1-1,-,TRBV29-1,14,TGCAGCGGTGTCCGGGACTTCAGGAACACTGAAGCTTTCTTT,CSGVRDFRNTEAFF
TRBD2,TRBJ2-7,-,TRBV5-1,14,TGCGCCAGCAGCTTGGCCCTAGCGGACTACGAGCAGTACTTC,CASSLALADYEQYF
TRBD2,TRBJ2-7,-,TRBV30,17,TGTGCCTGGAGTGTAAGGACTAGCGGGAGGGCTTACGGCGAGCAGTACTTC,CAWSVRTSGRAYGEQYF
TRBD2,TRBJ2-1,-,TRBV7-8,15,TGTGCCAGCAGCCATGGACTAGCGGAATACAATGAGCAGTTCTTC,CASSHGLAEYNEQFF
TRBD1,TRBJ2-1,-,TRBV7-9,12,TGTTCCAGCAGACATGACAGGGGCGAGCAGTTCTTC,CSSRHDRGEQFF
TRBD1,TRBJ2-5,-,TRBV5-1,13,TGCGCCAGCAGCTTGGGACAGGGGGAGACCCAGTACTTC,CASSLGQGETQYF
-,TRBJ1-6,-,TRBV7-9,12,TGTGCCAGCAGCCCAAATAATTCACCCCTCCACTTT,CASSPNNSPLHF
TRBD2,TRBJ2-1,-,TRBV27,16,TGTGCCAGCAGTTTAGAGGGACTAGCGGTCTACAATGAGCAGTTCTTC,CASSLEGLAVYNEQFF
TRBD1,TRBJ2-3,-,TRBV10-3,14,TGTGCCATCAGTGGGCAGGGGGGCACAGATACGCAGTATTTT,CAISGQGGTDTQYF
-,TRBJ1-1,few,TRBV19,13,TGTGCCAGTAGTAGAGGCAGGAACACTGAAGCTTTCTTT,CASSRGRNTEAFF
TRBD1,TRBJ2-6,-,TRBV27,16,TGTGCCAGCAGTTCGAGACAGGGGGCGCCAGCCAACGTCCTGACTTTC,CASSSRQGAPANVLTF
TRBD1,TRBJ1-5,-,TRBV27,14,TGTGCCAGCAGTCTGATGACAGGGAGGCAGCCCCAGCATTTT,CASSLMTGRQPQHF
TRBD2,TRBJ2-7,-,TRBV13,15,TGTGCCAGCAGCTTAGGAGCTAGCGGGACCTACGAGCAGTACTTC,CASSLGASGTYEQYF
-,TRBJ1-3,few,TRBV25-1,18,TGTGCCAGCAGCCAAAGTCCCACAGGGATGATCTCTGGAAACACCATATATTTT,CASSQSPTGMISGNTIYF
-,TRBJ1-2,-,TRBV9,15,TGTGCCAGCAGCGGAGGTCCCGGAGAGCCCTATGGCTACACCTTC,CASSGGPGEPYGYTF
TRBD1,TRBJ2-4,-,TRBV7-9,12,TGTGCCAGCAGCAATACCATGACAGGGACGGACTTC,CASSNTMTGTDF
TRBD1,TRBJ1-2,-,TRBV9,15,TGTGCCAGCAGCGTGGAGGGGGACAGGGATTGGGGCTACACCTTC,CASSVEGDRDWGYTF
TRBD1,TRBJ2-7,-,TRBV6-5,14,TGTGCCAGCAGTTACATAGGGGGCGGCAACGAGCAGTACTTC,CASSYIGGGNEQYF
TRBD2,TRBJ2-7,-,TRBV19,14,TGTGCCAGTTCGAAGGGACTAGCGGGCTACGAGCAGTACTTC,CASSKGLAGYEQYF
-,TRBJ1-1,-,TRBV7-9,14,TGTGCCAGCAGCTTAGTTGGAGGGGCCACTGAAGCTTTCTTT,CASSLVGGATEAFF
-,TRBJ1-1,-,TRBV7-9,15,TGTTCCAGCAGCTTAGCCTCCGGGGGAAACACTGAAGCTTTCTTT,CSSSLASGGNTEAFF
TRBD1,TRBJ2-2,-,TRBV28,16,TGTGCCAGCACCTTTATCTGGACAGGGGACACCGGGGAGCTGTTTTTT,CASTFIWTGDTGELFF
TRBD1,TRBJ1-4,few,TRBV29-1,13,TGCAGCGTCTCCGGACAGGGGGGAGGAAAACTGTTTTTT,CSVSGQGGGKLFF
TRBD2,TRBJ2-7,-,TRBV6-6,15,TGTGCCAGCAGTTACTCCGCTAGCGGGACCTACGAGCAGTACTTC,CASSYSASGTYEQYF
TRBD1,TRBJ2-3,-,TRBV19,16,TGTGCCAGTAGTACAAGACAGGGGGCAGGCACAGATACGCAGTATTTT,CASSTRQGAGTDTQYF
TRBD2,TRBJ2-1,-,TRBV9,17,TGTGCCAGCAGCGTATCGCGTATAGCGGGATCCTACAATGAGCAGTTCTTC,CASSVSRIAGSYNEQFF
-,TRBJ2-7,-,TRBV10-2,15,TGCGCCAGCAGTGATAGTCCGACGGGGACCTACGAGCAGTACTTC,CASSDSPTGTYEQYF
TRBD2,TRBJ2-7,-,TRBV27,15,TGTGCCAGCAGTCTAGCGGGACGCACCACCTACGAGCAGTACTTC,CASSLAGRTTYEQYF
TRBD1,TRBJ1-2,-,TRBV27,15,TGTGCCAGCAGTTTATCCCAAGGGGGCGACTATGGCTACACCTTC,CASSLSQGGDYGYTF
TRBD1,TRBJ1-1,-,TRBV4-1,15,TGCGCCAGCAGCCACGACAGGGGGCTGAACACTGAAGCTTTCTTT,CASSHDRGLNTEAFF
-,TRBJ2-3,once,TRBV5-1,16,TGCGCCAGCAGCTTGGGGGTAGCCCGTCGCACAGATACGCAGTATTTT,CASSLGVARRTDTQYF
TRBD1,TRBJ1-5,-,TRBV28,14,TGTGCCAGCAGGACGGGACAGGGCCATCAGCCCCAGCATTTT,CASRTGQGHQPQHF
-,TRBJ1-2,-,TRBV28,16,TGTGCCAGCAGTCCAGCCCGCTTGGGCGGGTCTGCTGGCTACACCTTC,CASSPARLGGSAGYTF
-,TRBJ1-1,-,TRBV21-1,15,TGTGCCAGCAGCGTAACAGGGGGAGGTCTCACTGAAGCTTTCTTT,CASSVTGGGLTEAFF
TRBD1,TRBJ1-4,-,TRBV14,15,TGTGCCAGCAGCAGCATTGGACAGGAGGGTGAAAAACTGTTTTTT,CASSSIGQEGEKLFF
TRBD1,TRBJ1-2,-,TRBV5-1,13,TGCGCCAGCAGCTTAGGACAGGCCAGGAGCTACACCTTC,CASSLGQARSYTF
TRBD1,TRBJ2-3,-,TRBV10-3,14,TGTGCCATCGCGACAGGGGGCACCGGGGGTACGCAGTATTTT,CAIATGGTGGTQYF
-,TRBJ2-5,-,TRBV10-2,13,TGCGCCAGCAGACACTCAGGACAAGAGACCCAGTACTTC,CASRHSGQETQYF
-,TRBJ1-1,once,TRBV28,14,TGTGCCAGCAGGAACGGAGGAGCGCTCACTGAAGCTTTCTTT,CASRNGGALTEAFF
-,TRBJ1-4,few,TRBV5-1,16,TGCGCCAGCAGCTGGAACCCACAGGGTGCTAATGAAAAACTGTTTTTT,CASSWNPQGANEKLFF
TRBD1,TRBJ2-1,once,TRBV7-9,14,TGTGCCAGCAGCCCCCGGCAGGGGGCCAATGAGCAGTTCTTC,CASSPRQGANEQFF
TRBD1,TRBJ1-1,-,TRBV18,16,TGTGCCAGCTCACCACCGACAGGGGGAAGTAGGACTGAAGCTTTCTTT,CASSPPTGGSRTEAFF
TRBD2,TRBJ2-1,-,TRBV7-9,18,TGTGCCAGCAGCACTACAACTAATAGCGGGAGGACCTACAATGAGCAGTTCTTC,CASSTTTNSGRTYNEQFF
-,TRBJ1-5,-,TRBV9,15,TGTGCCAGCAGCGTAGACGGGGGAAATAATCAGCCCCAGCATTTT,CASSVDGGNNQPQHF
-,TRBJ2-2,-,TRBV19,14,TGTGCCAGTAGTATTGGCCTGCTCTCGGGGGAGCTGTTTTTT,CASSIGLLSGELFF
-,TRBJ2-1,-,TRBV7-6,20,TGTGCCAGCAGCCCGCGCCTTATGGACAGGGAGGGAGTAACCTTCCATGAGCAGTTCTTC,CASSPRLMDREGVTFHEQFF
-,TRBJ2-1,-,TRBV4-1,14,TGCGCCAGCAGCCAAGATACGGGGAGCAATGAGCAGTTCTTC,CASSQDTGSNEQFF
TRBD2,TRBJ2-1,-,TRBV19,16,TGTGCCAGTAGTTGGGGGGAGGGCCTCTCCTACAATGAGCAGTTCTTC,CASSWGEGLSYNEQFF
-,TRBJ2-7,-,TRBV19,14,TGTGCCAGTAGTATGTTTCAGGGAACCTACGAGCAGTACTTC,CASSMFQGTYEQYF
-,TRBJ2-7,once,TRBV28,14,TGTGCCAGCAGTTTACCACAAGTCTCCTACGAGCAGTACTTC,CASSLPQVSYEQYF
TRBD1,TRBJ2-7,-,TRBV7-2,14,TGTGCCAGCAGATCCGGGACAGGGGACTACGAGCAGTACTTC,CASRSGTGDYEQYF